The present T cell receptor (beta chain) was sequenced within a study of blood T cells in healthy people across ages. Across the study: Template switching picked up about one barcoded beta molecule for each two T cells.

Study-level points and caveats: Whereas aged donors had fewer naive CD4+ cells, long-lived donors had more of them and higher diversity.

Note on this clonotype: Its matching antigen is unknown.

The ends lost 5 bases at V and 7 bases at J; junction bases unmatched: 8. This CDR3 has 13 residues. Germline V lookup: CDR1 DFQATT, CDR2 SNEGSKA (reference sequence). Every participating donor contributed roughly 9.6 milliliters of peripheral blood through a draw. It was with a sample-barcoded 5' primer and a J-beta primer mix that a second PCR of about 7 to 12 cycles was run. Per-sample output comprised a minimum of 2.5 million paired-end reads containing CDR3. Each CDR3 protein is one row after TCRdb ran MiXCR on the 5' RACE reads. The repertoire holds over 700,000 distinct CDR3 sequences, with about 55% as singletons.

The specimen was blood. This TCR came from a man older than 75 in good health. The V and J genes are TRBV20-1 and TRBJ2-4; 7 bases align to TRBD2. CDR3 residues: CSAQTVGGNIQYF. The CDR3 nucleotides read TGCAGTGCTCAGACTGTGGGAGGGAACATTCAGTACTTC.